These T cell receptor beta chains were read from a single sample in a study of shared clonotypes between healthy human individuals. Data came from immunoSEQ multiplex PCR; TCRdb stores just in-frame clones and leaves some out. The sample lists around 2.5 million clones; 80% to 95% were seen once. The sequencing sample was made of naive CD4+ T cells from PBMCs. Receptor source: a young man in good health. Some clones in this sample may be carry-over from other donors' samples. The CDR3 runs from the conserved cysteine through the conserved F or W. A D gene is named only where the DNA matches it firmly. The size field is filled for only some rows; it gives once, few, many or a size class.

J	V	size	D	DNA	CDR3
TRBJ2-3	TRBV29-1	NA	NA	TGCAGCGGGCGAAGGGGGACAGATACGCAGTATTTT	CSGRRGTDTQYF
TRBJ2-7	TRBV11-2	NA	TRBD2	TGTGCCAGCGAAATTCGGACTAGCGGGAGGAGCTCCTACGAGCAGTACTTC	CASEIRTSGRSSYEQYF
TRBJ1-1	TRBV21-1	NA	NA	TGTGCCAGCAGCAAGGGGGACAGGGAGTATGAAGCTTTCTTT	CASSKGDREYEAFF
TRBJ2-5	TRBV18	NA	NA	TGTGCCAGCTCACCAAGGAACGGGAACCAAGAGACCCAGTACTTC	CASSPRNGNQETQYF
TRBJ1-1	TRBV27	once	NA	TGTGCCAGCAGTTTCTGGGGAAAGGGTTCTGGGACTGAAGCTTTCTTT	CASSFWGKGSGTEAFF
TRBJ1-4	TRBV5-1	NA	NA	TGCGCCAGCAGCTTGACGGGAAATGAAAAACTGTTTTTT	CASSLTGNEKLFF
TRBJ2-3	TRBV28	once	TRBD2	TGTGCCAGCAATCGGGTAGCGGGAGGGGCCAGGGATACGCAGTATTTT	CASNRVAGGARDTQYF
TRBJ2-5	TRBV5-4	NA	TRBD2	TGTGCCAGCACAAGGCAGGGAGGGGAGACCCAGTACTTC	CASTRQGGETQYF
TRBJ1-3	TRBV7-2	once	NA	TGTGCCAGCAGCCGAGAGGCTGGAAACACCATATATTTT	CASSREAGNTIYF
TRBJ2-7	TRBV5-1	NA	NA	TGCGCCAGCAGCTTCGGTCCCGGGGATCGGTACTTC	CASSFGPGDRYF
TRBJ2-5	TRBV28	NA	NA	TGTGCCAGCAGCCCGGTAAGGGCTGGAAGAGGAGAGACCCAGTACTTC	CASSPVRAGRGETQYF
TRBJ2-7	TRBV5-1	NA	NA	TGCGCCAGCAGCTTGGGGCCTCAAGCGGGACAAACCTACGAGCAGTACTTC	CASSLGPQAGQTYEQYF
TRBJ1-2	TRBV28	NA	TRBD1	TGTGCCAGCAGGGGGCAAGGGACAGGGACCACTGGCTACACCTTC	CASRGQGTGTTGYTF
TRBJ2-2	TRBV29-1	NA	NA	TGCAGCGTCCTCTCCGGGGTCAACACCGGGGAGCTGTTTTTT	CSVLSGVNTGELFF
TRBJ1-1	TRBV7-9	NA	NA	TGTGCCAGCACCCCTAGGTGGTCAGGGGCCGCGAACACTGAAGCTTTCTTT	CASTPRWSGAANTEAFF
TRBJ2-7	TRBV7-2	NA	NA	TGTGCCAGCAGCTTGGGGAGCCCCTACGAGCAGTACTTC	CASSLGSPYEQYF
TRBJ2-5	TRBV7-2	NA	TRBD2	TGTGCCAGCAGCCCCAGCGGGGGGGCGCCTGAGACCCAGTACTTC	CASSPSGGAPETQYF
TRBJ1-2	TRBV18	NA	NA	TGTGCCAGCTCACCCCGGGACCGGCTCACCTTC	CASSPRDRLTF
TRBJ1-5	TRBV19	NA	NA	TGTGCCAGTAGTATCCCTGAGTATTATAGCAATCAGCCCCAGCATTTT	CASSIPEYYSNQPQHF
TRBJ2-6	TRBV30	NA	NA	TGTGCCCATGGGGCCAACGTCCTGACTTTC	CAHGANVLTF
TRBJ2-3	TRBV5-6	NA	TRBD1	TGTGCCAGCAGCTTACAGGGGGACAGGACAGATACGCAGTATTTT	CASSLQGDRTDTQYF
TRBJ1-2	TRBV28	NA	NA	TGTGCCAGCAGTTTAACCGAAAAATTCTATGGCTACACCTTC	CASSLTEKFYGYTF
TRBJ2-7	TRBV7-9	once	TRBD2	TGTGCCAGCAGCTTAGCGCGGCTAGCGGGGGACGGGGGTGACTACGAGCAGTACTTC	CASSLARLAGDGGDYEQYF
TRBJ2-7	TRBV27	NA	TRBD1	TGTGCCAGCAAATTCTTCGGGACAGCTTCCTACGAGCAGTACTTC	CASKFFGTASYEQYF
TRBJ2-1	TRBV7-2	NA	TRBD2	TGTGCCAGCAGCTTAGGACTAGCGGAGTACAATGAGCAGTTCTTC	CASSLGLAEYNEQFF
TRBJ2-7	TRBV19	once	TRBD1	TGTGCCAGTAGTAGATCAGGGGGCTCCTACGAGCAGTACTTC	CASSRSGGSYEQYF
TRBJ1-2	TRBV5-1	NA	NA	TGCGCCAGCAGCCTGACACCGAACTATGGCTACACCTTC	CASSLTPNYGYTF
TRBJ1-1	TRBV28	few	NA	TGTGCCAGCAGTGAACATAAGAACACTGAAGCTTTCTTT	CASSEHKNTEAFF
TRBJ2-1	TRBV9	NA	NA	TGTGCCAGCAGCGCCCAGGGTGATTCCTACAATGAGCAGTTCTTC	CASSAQGDSYNEQFF
TRBJ2-3	TRBV7-9	NA	NA	TGTGCCAGCAGCTCCCACCTCGTCCGGGGGCAGGAAGATACGCAGTATTTT	CASSSHLVRGQEDTQYF
TRBJ1-5	TRBV2	NA	TRBD1	TGTGCCAGCACCGACAGGGGCAATCAGCCCCAGCATTTT	CASTDRGNQPQHF
TRBJ2-6	TRBV7-3	NA	NA	TGTGCCAGCAGCTTAGTAGTTACTGGGGCCAACGTCCTGACTTTC	CASSLVVTGANVLTF
TRBJ1-1	TRBV5-1	NA	NA	TGCGCCAGCACAGGGACGTCAGTCAACACTGAAGCTTTCTTT	CASTGTSVNTEAFF
TRBJ2-1	TRBV18	NA	TRBD2	TGTGCCAGCTCACCAGAAGGCGGGAGCTCCTACAATGAGCAGTTCTTC	CASSPEGGSSYNEQFF
TRBJ2-5	TRBV19	NA	NA	TGTGCCAGTAGTACGGGTTATAGTATTCCGGAGACCCAGTACTTC	CASSTGYSIPETQYF
TRBJ2-5	TRBV4-2	NA	NA	TGTGCCAGCAGCCCTGGTTTTAGCGGACCCTGGGAGCAAGAGACCCAGTACTTC	CASSPGFSGPWEQETQYF
TRBJ2-7	TRBV28	NA	NA	TGTGCCAGCAGTTTAGTTTACCGCTACGAGCAGTACTTC	CASSLVYRYEQYF
TRBJ2-1	TRBV7-8	NA	TRBD2	TGTGCCCACCGGACTAGCGGGAACAATGAGCAGTTCTTC	CAHRTSGNNEQFF
TRBJ2-7	TRBV5-1	NA	NA	TGCGCCAGCAGCTTGGACCCCTCGTCCTCTGAGGAGCAGTACTTC	CASSLDPSSSEEQYF
TRBJ1-1	TRBV5-1	few	TRBD1	TGCGCCAGCAGTAGGGGTGGGGGACAGAGCTCCGAAGCTTTCTTT	CASSRGGGQSSEAFF
TRBJ2-3	TRBV10-2	NA	TRBD2	TGCGCCAGCAGTGAGTCAATTGGTGGACTAGCGGAATTGACAGATACGCAGTATTTT	CASSESIGGLAELTDTQYF
TRBJ2-5	TRBV6-5	NA	NA	TGTGCCAGCAGTCCTGGCTGGGGACGGAGAGAGACCCAGTACTTC	CASSPGWGRRETQYF
TRBJ1-1	TRBV19	NA	NA	TGTGCCAGTAGTACGGAGGGACGGTTGAACACTGAAGCTTTCTTT	CASSTEGRLNTEAFF
TRBJ2-7	TRBV28	NA	TRBD1	TGTGCCAGCAGTGTCTCAGGGGGTTTCTCCTACGAGCAGTACTTC	CASSVSGGFSYEQYF
TRBJ1-5	TRBV4-1	NA	TRBD1	TGCGCCAGCAGCCAAGGTAGGGACAGGAATCAGCCCCAGCATTTT	CASSQGRDRNQPQHF
TRBJ1-4	TRBV5-8	NA	NA	TGTGCCAGCAGCTTGTGGGGAGCGGATGAAAAACTGTTTTTT	CASSLWGADEKLFF
TRBJ1-4	TRBV4-1	once	NA	TGCGCCAGCAGCCACCGGGACAACAATGAAAAACTGTTTTTT	CASSHRDNNEKLFF
TRBJ1-6	TRBV10-3	NA	TRBD1	TGTGCCATCGGTCTGAGGACAGGGAATAATTCACCCCTCCACTTT	CAIGLRTGNNSPLHF
TRBJ2-7	TRBV28	NA	NA	TGTGCCAGCAGCTCGGGCCAAGGCGGCGAGCAGTACTTC	CASSSGQGGEQYF
TRBJ2-7	TRBV6-1	NA	NA	TGTGCCAGCAGTGAAATGGTGGGACCAACCTACGAGCAGTACTTC	CASSEMVGPTYEQYF
TRBJ1-4	TRBV6-1	NA	TRBD1	TGTGCCAGCAGTGGGACAGGGTTGAATGAAAAACTGTTTTTT	CASSGTGLNEKLFF
TRBJ2-1	TRBV18	NA	NA	TGTGCCAGCTCCCAAGCGTTGAATGAGCAGTTCTTC	CASSQALNEQFF